Listed here are 13 T cell receptor beta chains from one sample, sequenced in a study of cytomegalovirus exposure and HLA in healthy donors. A multiplex PCR was run with 60 Vbeta primers and 13 Jbeta primers. Method: immunoSEQ multiplex PCR; TCRdb's copy keeps in-frame clones and lacks some. The data contain about 100,000 clones, approximately 81% of them singletons. The sequencing sample was made of PBMCs. Every receptor here comes from a man between 25 and 39 years old in good health and CMV-seronegative.

This chain links TRBV5-1 with TRBJ1-4; TRBD1 aligns across 8 bases. The CDR3 covers 15 residues. Per the germline V gene, CDR1 is SGHRS and CDR2 is YFSETQ. Trimming cost V 4 bases and J 2 bases; bases outside gene matches: 4. CDR3 protein: CASSTYRGTNEKLFF. The CDR3 DNA reads as TGCGCCAGCAGCACTTACAGGGGGACTAATGAAAAACTGTTTTTT.

The sample holds one count of this clone. The chain has TRBV15 and TRBJ2-5; D ambiguous. Per germline, CDR1 LNHNV and CDR2 YYDKDF (reference sequence). V was clipped by 0 bases and J by 3 bases, with 8 bases between them. This CDR3 is 14 amino acids long. DNA for the CDR3: TGTGCCACCAGCAGAGATGTCAGCGAAGAGACCCAGTACTTC. It codes for CATSRDVSEETQYF.

The chain has TRBV6-5 and TRBJ2-3; D unresolved. Trimming removed 4 bases from V and 3 bases from J, with 5 bases in between. From germline, CDR1 is MNHEY and CDR2 SVGAGI. The CDR3 length is 12 residues. The CDR3 bases are TGTGCCAGCAGTTCGGGTACAGATACGCAGTATTTT. It is translated as CASSSGTDTQYF.

This clone was found a few times. This chain uses TRBV28 with TRBJ1-1; D may be TRBD1 (6 bases). The CDR3 contains 14 residues. V lost 6 bases and J 4 bases, leaving 15 bases between the germline ends. The V gene's germline CDR1 is MDHEN and CDR2 SYDVKM. CDR3 DNA: TGTGCCAGCAGCCCCACAGGGATGGGCACTGAAGCTTTCTTT. It translates to CASSPTGMGTEAFF.

This clone has only one observation. This chain uses TRBV7-6 with TRBJ2-5; 7 bases agree with TRBD2. CDR3 length equals 14 residues. Germline assignment: CDR1 SGHVS and CDR2 FNYEAQ. V trimming: 3 bases; J trimming: 5 bases; junction bases outside the gene matches: 6. This chain's CDR3 is CASSLGTIKETQYF. Here the CDR3 DNA reads TGTGCCAGCAGCTTGGGGACTATAAAGGAGACCCAGTACTTC.

In this sample, this clone turned up many times. This chain links TRBV10-1 with TRBJ2-3; a possible D gene is TRBD1 (6 bases). V was cut by 3 bases and J by 2 bases, with 9 bases left in between. The CDR3 contains 14 residues. CDR1 and CDR2 (germline): WNHNN, SYGVQD (reference sequence). The CDR3: CASSEDRTTDTQYF. The CDR3 DNA is TGCGCCAGCAGTGAAGACAGGACCACAGATACGCAGTATTTT.

A single count supports this clone. This chain links TRBV9 with TRBJ2-7; 7 bases map to TRBD2. Trimming removed 1 base from V and 4 bases from J; junction bases left unmatched: 5. Germline V gene lookup returns CDR1 SGDLS and CDR2 YYNGEE. The CDR3 has 14 amino acids. The CDR3 loop reads CASSVTSGNYEQYF. The DNA for the CDR3 is TGTGCCAGCAGCGTAACAAGCGGGAATTACGAGCAGTACTTC.

J is TRBJ1-2 and V is TRBV15; 7 bases map to TRBD1. This CDR3 has 14 residues. Germline CDR1 reads LNHNV; CDR2 reads YYDKDF (reference sequence). The V and J ends lost 3 bases and 3 bases, in that order; junction bases with no gene match: 4. CDR3 in DNA: TGTGCCACCAGCAGCCTGACAGGGCACTATGGCTACACCTTC. Translation gives CATSSLTGHYGYTF.

The rearrangement links TRBV20-1 to TRBJ2-3, with D uncertain. V was shortened by 6 bases and J by 1 base, with 5 bases between the two germline ends. This CDR3 has 11 amino acids. Per the germline V gene, CDR1 is DFQATT and CDR2 is SNEGSKA (reference sequence). Here the CDR3 reads CSALRTDTQYF. CDR3 in DNA: TGCAGTGCCCTTCGCACAGATACGCAGTATTTT.

The rearrangement uses TRBV9 and TRBJ2-5, with 7 bases matching TRBD1. Looked up from germline, CDR1 is SGDLS and CDR2 is YYNGEE. With 0 bases clipped from V and 0 bases from J, the junction kept 2 bases outside the gene matches. The CDR3 covers 15 residues. For the CDR3, the DNA is TGTGCCAGCAGCGTAGGAGGGACAGACCAAGAGACCCAGTACTTC. Translation gives CASSVGGTDQETQYF.

The rearrangement links TRBV27 to TRBJ2-7; 9 bases fit TRBD1. CDR1 is MNHEY and CDR2 is SMNVEV in the germline V gene (reference sequence). The CDR3 is 14 residues long. V lost 6 bases and J lost 5; bases outside the gene matches: 8. CDR3 DNA: TGTGCCAGCAGCCGGGACAGGGTAAAGGACGAGCAGTACTTC. This codes for CASSRDRVKDEQYF.

The gene calls are TRBV5-1 and TRBJ2-1; D not resolved. The V gene lost 2 bases and the J gene lost 5 bases, with 11 bases spanning the gap. The germline CDR1 and CDR2 sequences are SGHRS and YFSETQ. CDR3 size: 14 residues. The CDR3 DNA reads TGCGCCAGCAGCTTCGAGCGAGCGAACAATGAGCAGTTCTTC. Its translation: CASSFERANNEQFF.

In nucleotides, the CDR3 is TGTGCCAGCTCACCGCCCGGGACTCCCAGGGCCGAGCAGTACTTC. It codes for CASSPPGTPRAEQYF. V and J are TRBV18 and TRBJ2-7, with a possible D match to TRBD2 (6 bases). Trimming stripped 3 bases from V and 6 bases from J, with 18 bases between. Germline V gene data show CDR1 as KGHSH and CDR2 as LQKENI. This CDR3 is built from 15 residues. Together with reference TRBV18 and TRBJ2-7, the CDR3 gives the full variable domain: NAGVMQNPRHLVRRRGQEARLRCSPMKGHSHVYWYRQLPEEGLKFMVYLQKENIIDESGMPKERFSAEFPKEGPSILRIQQVVRGDSAAYFCASSPPGTPRAEQYFGPGTRLTVT.